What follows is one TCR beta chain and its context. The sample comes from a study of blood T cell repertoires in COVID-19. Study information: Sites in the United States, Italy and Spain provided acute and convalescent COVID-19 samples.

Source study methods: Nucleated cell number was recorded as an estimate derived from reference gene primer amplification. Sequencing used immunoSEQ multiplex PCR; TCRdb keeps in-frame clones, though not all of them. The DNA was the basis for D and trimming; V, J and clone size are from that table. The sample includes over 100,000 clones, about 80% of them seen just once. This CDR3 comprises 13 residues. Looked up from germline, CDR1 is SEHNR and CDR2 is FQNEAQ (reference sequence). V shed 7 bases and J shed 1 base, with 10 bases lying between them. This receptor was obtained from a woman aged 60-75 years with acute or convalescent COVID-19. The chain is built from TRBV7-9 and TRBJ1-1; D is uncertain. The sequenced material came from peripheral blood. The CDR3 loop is CASIRPGNTEAFF. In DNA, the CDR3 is TGTGCCAGCATAAGACCGGGGAACACTGAAGCTTTCTTT.